One sample yielded the 26 T cell receptor beta chains listed below, sequenced in a study of PD-L1 blockade in urothelial cancer. TCRdb's table, derived via immunoSEQ multiplex PCR, lists solely in-frame clones and lacks some. The sample lists more than 55,000 clones, about 86% occurring once. Here the sequenced sample was PBMCs, taken around atezolizumab (anti-PD-L1) treatment. Source of these receptors: a man aged 45-60 years with urothelial cancer.

The chain employs TRBV9 and TRBJ1-5; D gene ambiguous. The germline CDR1 and CDR2 sequences are SGDLS and YYNGEE. The CDR3 length is 14 residues. Trimming pared 0 bases from V and 2 bases from J, leaving 6 bases between. CDR3 sequence: CASSVEGGNQPQHF. The CDR3 coding sequence is TGTGCCAGCAGCGTAGAAGGAGGCAATCAGCCCCAGCATTTT.

The rearrangement joins TRBV30 to TRBJ1-1, with D perhaps TRBD1 (5 bases). The CDR3 spans 13 residues. CDR1 GTSNPN and CDR2 SVGIG come from the germline V gene (reference sequence). The V gene lost 4 bases and the J gene lost 5 bases, with 14 bases spanning the gap. In DNA, the CDR3 is TGTGCCTGGATGTCGCAGGGCTATACTGAAGCTTTCTTT. It translates to CAWMSQGYTEAFF.

This clone was recorded once. The chain is built from TRBV28 and TRBJ2-5; TRBD2 agrees at 11 bases. Germline trimming cut 5 bases from V and 3 bases from J; bases unmatched to any gene: 23. The CDR3 length is 21 residues. Germline V gene lookup returns CDR1 MDHEN and CDR2 SYDVKM. The CDR3 region has the DNA TGTGCCAGCAGTGAACAGTCCCTCGGGACAGATAGCGGGAGGGTAAAAGAGACCCAGTACTTC. It yields the protein CASSEQSLGTDSGRVKETQYF. The entire variable domain, with the rest obtained from reference TRBV28 and TRBJ2-5, is as follows: DVKVTQSSRYLVKRTGEKVFLECVQDMDHENMFWYRQDPGLGLRLIYFSYDVKMKEKGDIPEGYSVSREKKERFSLILESASTNQTSMYLCASSEQSLGTDSGRVKETQYFGPGTRLLVL.

This chain connects TRBV14 to TRBJ2-5; no reliable D call. This CDR3 has 11 residues. Per the germline V gene, CDR1 is SGHDN and CDR2 is FVKESK. V lost 3 bases to trimming and J lost 5 bases, with 4 bases between them. This CDR3 reads CASSQEETQYF. In DNA form, the CDR3 reads TGTGCCAGCAGCCAGGAGGAGACCCAGTACTTC.

The rearrangement joins TRBV28 to TRBJ1-5; TRBD1 agrees at 7 bases. Trimming removed 6 bases from V and 0 bases from J; junction bases left unmatched: 2. This CDR3 is 14 amino acids long. The germline gives CDR1 MDHEN, CDR2 SYDVKM. The CDR3, as DNA: TGTGCCAGCAGACAGGGGAATAGCAATCAGCCCCAGCATTTT. Its protein is CASRQGNSNQPQHF.

V and J are TRBV5-1 and TRBJ1-1, with 9 bases aligning to TRBD1. Per germline, CDR1 SGHRS and CDR2 YFSETQ. Germline trimming cut 1 base from V and 3 bases from J; bases unmatched to any gene: 1. CDR3 length equals 14 residues. CDR3 sequence reads: CASSLWDRDTEAFF. CDR3 sequence (DNA): TGCGCCAGCAGCTTGTGGGACAGGGACACTGAAGCTTTCTTT.

The V gene is TRBV5-1, the J gene TRBJ2-5; D is perhaps TRBD2 (5 bases). The germline gives CDR1 SGHRS, CDR2 YFSETQ. This CDR3 region has 15 residues. The V end lost 5 bases, the J end lost 4 bases, and 18 bases lay between the germline ends. CDR3 coding DNA: TGCGCCAGCAGGATAGCCACTAGTAATCGAGAGACCCAGTACTTC. This gives the protein CASRIATSNRETQYF.

CDR3 in DNA: TGCGCCAGCAGCCGAGGGGGACAGGGGGCTCGGACTGAAGCTTTCTTT. It yields the protein CASSRGGQGARTEAFF. V and J are TRBV4-1 and TRBJ1-1, with 12 bases that match TRBD1. Trimming removed 4 bases from V and 5 bases from J; junction bases left unmatched: 8. This CDR3 has 16 residues. Per the germline V gene, CDR1 is MGHRA and CDR2 is YSYEKL.

The table lists this clone with a count of one. The CDR3 region has the DNA TGTGCCAGCAGCAGCCCCGGACTAGCGGGCCACGAGCAGTACTTC. Its protein is CASSSPGLAGHEQYF. The rearrangement uses TRBV28 and TRBJ2-7, with 11 nucleotides matching TRBD2. The germline CDR1 and CDR2 sequences are MDHEN and SYDVKM. This CDR3 has 15 amino acids. J was trimmed by 5 bases and V by 6 bases; bases with no gene match: 9.

This chain joins TRBV5-1 and TRBJ2-7, with 9 bases aligning to TRBD2. Germline trimming cut 5 bases from V and 4 bases from J; bases unmatched to any gene: 10. The germline CDR1 and CDR2 sequences are SGHRS and YFSETQ. The CDR3 runs 15 residues. The CDR3 is CASREVAGVWYEQYF. As DNA, the CDR3 is TGCGCCAGCAGAGAGGTAGCGGGAGTTTGGTACGAGCAGTACTTC.

The chain employs TRBV7-3 and TRBJ2-1; D not certain. The length of the CDR3 is 15 residues. The ends were cut back, 1 base at V and 8 bases at J, with 15 bases in the middle. Germline values: CDR1 SGHTA, CDR2 FQGTGA. In DNA form, the CDR3 reads TGTGCCAGCAGCTTAAGGGCCACCCCTACCGATGAGCAGTTCTTC. This gives the protein CASSLRATPTDEQFF.

The V call is TRBV28, the J call TRBJ1-1; D uncertain. The germline gives CDR1 MDHEN, CDR2 SYDVKM. The CDR3 contains 14 residues. V lost 8 bases, J lost 0 bases, and 13 bases lay in between. In nucleotides, the CDR3 is TGTGCCAGCTTTCCCTCTAAAATGAACACTGAAGCTTTCTTT. Protein: CASFPSKMNTEAFF.

The chain combines TRBV27 with TRBJ2-7; no clear D gene. Germline-derived CDR1 and CDR2 are MNHEY and SMNVEV (reference sequence). CDR3 size: 11 residues. Trimming left V 6 bases short and J 5 bases short, with 8 bases between. The CDR3 bases are TGTGCCAGCAGCCCCAGCGACGAGCAGTACTTC. Translating gives CASSPSDEQYF.

The chain recombines TRBV6-5 with TRBJ2-1; the D is unclear. V lost 5 bases and J lost 0, with 11 bases in between. CDR1 MNHEY and CDR2 SVGAGI come from the germline V gene. The CDR3 is made up of 15 amino acids. The CDR3 nucleotides read TGTGCCAGCAGTAGGCGCCCGGGCTCCTACAATGAGCAGTTCTTC. The encoded protein is CASSRRPGSYNEQFF.

The chain is built from TRBV5-1 and TRBJ2-7; 9 bases align to TRBD1. The CDR3 contains 14 residues. Germline V lookup: CDR1 SGHRS, CDR2 YFSETQ. Trimming removed 4 bases from V and 0 bases from J; junction bases left unmatched: 2. This CDR3 reads CASSKTGGSYEQYF. CDR3 sequence (DNA): TGCGCCAGCAGCAAGACAGGGGGCTCCTACGAGCAGTACTTC. Using reference TRBV5-1 and TRBJ2-7 for the parts outside the CDR3, the full variable domain is KAGVTQTPRYLIKTRGQQVTLSCSPISGHRSVSWYQQTPGQGLQFLFEYFSETQRNKGNFPGRFSGRQFSNSRSEMNVSTLELGDSALYLCASSKTGGSYEQYFGPGTRLTVT.

The chain is built from TRBV15 and TRBJ2-4, with D possibly matching TRBD1 (5 bases). The CDR3 contains 15 residues. Germline V CDR1 and CDR2: LNHNV, YYDKDF (reference sequence). V was clipped by 4 bases and J by 4 bases, with 14 bases between them. CDR3 sequence (DNA): TGTGCCACCAGCACGGAGACAGACCCGAAAAACATTCAGTACTTC. This sequence encodes CATSTETDPKNIQYF.

The chain carries TRBV27 and TRBJ2-1; 8 nucleotides line up with TRBD1. From germline, CDR1 is MNHEY and CDR2 SMNVEV (reference sequence). Germline trimming cut 0 bases from V and 4 bases from J; bases unmatched to any gene: 5. This CDR3 is built from 16 residues. In nucleotides, the CDR3 is TGTGCCAGCAGTTTATCGATTCAGGGGGCATACAATGAGCAGTTCTTC. Translated, it gives CASSLSIQGAYNEQFF.

This clone was seen a handful of times. The rearrangement links TRBV5-3 to TRBJ2-7, with 8 bases identical to TRBD1. TRBV5-3 is sorted into the ORF group, with uncertain function. Trimming at V came to 9 bases and at J to 2 bases, leaving 10 bases not matched to a gene. The length of the CDR3 is 14 residues. CDR3 in amino acids: CATDRTGLAYEQYF. Written as DNA, the CDR3 is TGTGCCACCGATCGGACAGGGCTCGCCTACGAGCAGTACTTC.

The V call is TRBV6-5, the J call TRBJ1-3; 8 bases align to TRBD1. After removal of 5 bases from V and 1 base from J, the junction contained 4 bases not matched to a gene. CDR3 length equals 15 residues. Germline V lookup: CDR1 MNHEY, CDR2 SVGAGI. The DNA for the CDR3 is TGTGCCAGCAGTCCCCAGGGGGCTTCTGGAAACACCATATATTTT. Protein sequence: CASSPQGASGNTIYF.

This clone was recorded only once. The J gene is TRBJ2-1, the V gene TRBV6-1; 12 bases map to TRBD2. Germline CDR1 MNHNS, CDR2 SASEGT. The CDR3 sequence is 12 residues long. The V and J ends lost 5 bases and 10 bases, in that order; junction bases with no gene match: 0. This CDR3 is CASSTSGREQFF. CDR3 coding DNA: TGTGCCAGCAGTACTAGCGGGAGGGAGCAGTTCTTC.

This sequence joins TRBV6-6 and TRBJ2-3; D is unclear. V shed 6 bases and J shed 0 bases, with 4 bases lying between them. The CDR3 totals 12 residues. The germline V gene encodes CDR1 MNHNY and CDR2 SVGAGI (reference sequence). The CDR3 DNA reads as TGTGCCAGCAGCCCAAGCACAGATACGCAGTATTTT. It yields the protein CASSPSTDTQYF.

The rearrangement links TRBV28 to TRBJ1-2, with D possibly matching TRBD1 (6 bases). Germline values: CDR1 MDHEN, CDR2 SYDVKM. The CDR3 totals 12 residues. V dropped 6 bases and J dropped 9 bases, with 14 bases sitting between them. The CDR3 spells CASRRLGGSYTF. The DNA of the CDR3 is TGTGCCAGCAGACGTCTAGGGGGAAGCTACACCTTC.

This chain uses TRBV27 with TRBJ2-1, with a weak D call TRBD2 (6 bases). The CDR3 contains 13 residues. CDR1 is MNHEY, CDR2 SMNVEV, per germline (reference sequence). The V end lost 2 bases, the J end lost 6 bases, and 8 bases lay between the germline ends. The CDR3: CASSLTSLNEQFF. The CDR3 region has the DNA TGTGCCAGCAGTTTAACTAGCCTCAATGAGCAGTTCTTC.

The chain is built from TRBV10-3 and TRBJ2-1, with 8 bases lining up with TRBD2. J was trimmed by 0 bases and V by 2 bases; bases with no gene match: 6. The CDR3 length is 17 residues. CDR1 is ENHRY, CDR2 SYGVKD, per germline. CDR3 protein: CAISEGASGGSYNEQFF. CDR3 nucleotides: TGTGCCATCAGTGAGGGTGCGAGCGGGGGCTCCTACAATGAGCAGTTCTTC.

In its sample, this clone was seen a few times. This chain connects TRBV6-5 to TRBJ1-5; 9 bases agree with TRBD1. The J segment lost 7 bases and the V segment lost 4 bases, leaving 2 bases of the junction unmatched. The CDR3 is made up of 13 amino acids. Germline loops: CDR1 MNHEY, CDR2 SVGAGI. DNA for the CDR3: TGTGCCAGCAGTTCGGGACAGGGCCAGCCCCAGCATTTT. Its protein product is CASSSGQGQPQHF.

The chain links TRBV4-2 to TRBJ2-5, with D tentatively TRBD2 (6 bases). V lost 1 base to trimming and J lost 0 bases, with 15 bases between them. From germline, CDR1 is LGHNA and CDR2 YNFKEQ. The CDR3 sequence is 17 residues long. CDR3 sequence reads: CASSQGAFERDQETQYF. In DNA form, the CDR3 reads TGTGCCAGCAGCCAAGGGGCCTTCGAGCGGGACCAAGAGACCCAGTACTTC.